The entry below gives a single TCR beta chain sequence along with its context. This sample is drawn from a study of blood T cell repertoires in COVID-19. Study overall: Acute-phase and convalescent COVID-19 samples originated in the United States, Italy and Spain.

Germline CDR1 is KGHSH and CDR2 is LQKENI. The CDR3 runs 16 residues. J lost 4 bases, V lost 3 bases, and 6 bases had no gene match. Original processing methods: How many nucleated cells were present was estimated from reference gene primer amplification. Repertoires were generated with immunoSEQ multiplex PCR, while TCRdb's copy carries only in-frame clones and drops some. Clone size and the V and J calls come from that table; the DNA yielded D and trimming. The table shows about 39,000 clones, with 91% occurring only once. Source material: peripheral blood. The rearrangement links TRBV18 to TRBJ2-1; 10 bases line up with TRBD2. This TCR came from a man between 50 and 59 years old with active COVID-19. CDR3 region: CASSPFTSGEYNEQFF. In DNA form, the CDR3 reads TGTGCCAGCTCACCTTTTACTAGCGGGGAGTACAATGAGCAGTTCTTC.